What follows are 8 T cell receptor beta chains derived from one specimen sequenced in a study of blood T cell repertoires in COVID-19. The protocol was immunoSEQ multiplex PCR, while the TCRdb copy is restricted to in-frame clones and leaves out a portion. The sample lists hundreds of thousands of clones, around 89% seen once, with 3% in the top ten. The sequenced sample was PBMCs or T cells enriched from blood (not recorded which). Every receptor here comes from a woman between 45 and 65 years old who had recovered from COVID-19.

The V and J genes are TRBV28 and TRBJ2-7; D is possibly TRBD2 (5 bases). Germline CDR1 MDHEN, CDR2 SYDVKM. The CDR3 has 13 amino acids. Trimming took 3 bases from V and 7 from J, leaving 13 bases between them. This CDR3 reads CASSFPGRGEQYF. The DNA of the CDR3 is TGTGCCAGCAGTTTTCCGGGAAGAGGGGAGCAGTACTTC.

This clone occurred once. J is TRBJ2-3 and V is TRBV5-4; the match to TRBD2 covers 9 bases. Germline V gene data show CDR1 as SGHNT and CDR2 as YYREEE (reference sequence). The CDR3 runs 17 residues. With 6 bases clipped from V and 0 bases from J, the junction kept 11 bases outside the gene matches. This CDR3 reads CASNSRLAESSTDTQYF. CDR3 coding DNA: TGTGCCAGCAACTCCCGACTAGCGGAGTCTAGCACAGATACGCAGTATTTT.

The J gene is TRBJ1-3, the V gene TRBV28; TRBD1 agrees at 9 bases. The V gene end was trimmed by 6 bases and the J gene end by 4 bases; junction bases not matched to a gene: 7. The CDR3 is 15 residues long. CDR1 and CDR2 from the germline V gene are MDHEN and SYDVKM. The CDR3 here is CASRPRDRAGNTIYF. The CDR3 region has the DNA TGTGCCAGCAGGCCACGGGACAGGGCGGGAAACACCATATATTTT. Complete variable domain (other parts from reference TRBV28 and TRBJ1-3): DVKVTQSSRYLVKRTGEKVFLECVQDMDHENMFWYRQDPGLGLRLIYFSYDVKMKEKGDIPEGYSVSREKKERFSLILESASTNQTSMYLCASRPRDRAGNTIYFGEGSWLTVV.

The chain couples TRBV27 to TRBJ2-1; D remains ambiguous. CDR1 is MNHEY, CDR2 SMNVEV, per germline (reference sequence). The ends were cut back, 8 bases at V and 7 bases at J, with 15 bases in the middle. The CDR3 is made up of 13 amino acids. The CDR3 nucleotides read TGTGCCAGCTCCCCAAGCCCTAGAAATGAGCAGTTCTTC. Translated, it gives CASSPSPRNEQFF.

The chain combines TRBV20-1 with TRBJ1-5, with 8 nucleotides matching TRBD1. This CDR3 comprises 15 residues. Trimming took 3 bases from V and 1 from J; bases not matched to a gene: 5. CDR1 and CDR2 from the germline V gene are DFQATT and SNEGSKA (reference sequence). The CDR3 DNA reads as TGCAGTGCTAGTCGGACAGGGATAAGCAATCAGCCCCAGCATTTT. This translates into CSASRTGISNQPQHF.

The chain has TRBV11-3 and TRBJ2-7, with 13 bases identical to TRBD2. The V segment lost 5 bases and the J segment 3 bases; nucleotides outside the gene matches: 7. Looked up from germline, CDR1 is SGHNT and CDR2 is YENEEA. The CDR3 runs to 16 residues. The CDR3 protein is CASSRSGTSGIYEQYF. CDR3 sequence (DNA): TGTGCCAGCAGCCGGAGCGGGACTAGCGGGATCTACGAGCAGTACTTC.

The V gene is TRBV28, the J gene TRBJ1-5; TRBD1 might be the D (6 bases). The CDR3 has 15 residues. V gave up 3 bases and J gave up 5 bases, with 14 bases separating them. Germline values: CDR1 MDHEN, CDR2 SYDVKM. CDR3 loop: CASSFTDSLDQPQHF. CDR3 nucleotide sequence: TGTGCCAGCAGTTTTACGGACAGTTTAGATCAGCCCCAGCATTTT. The whole variable domain, remainder taken from reference TRBV28 and TRBJ1-5, is DVKVTQSSRYLVKRTGEKVFLECVQDMDHENMFWYRQDPGLGLRLIYFSYDVKMKEKGDIPEGYSVSREKKERFSLILESASTNQTSMYLCASSFTDSLDQPQHFGDGTRLSIL.

The rearrangement links TRBV27 to TRBJ1-1; D is perhaps TRBD1 (6 bases). V was trimmed by 4 bases and J by 0 bases, leaving 12 bases between them. This CDR3 is built from 15 residues. The germline V gene encodes CDR1 MNHEY and CDR2 SMNVEV (reference sequence). The CDR3 bases are TGTGCCAGCAGTTCACAGGACAGAATGAACACTGAAGCTTTCTTT. This sequence encodes CASSSQDRMNTEAFF.